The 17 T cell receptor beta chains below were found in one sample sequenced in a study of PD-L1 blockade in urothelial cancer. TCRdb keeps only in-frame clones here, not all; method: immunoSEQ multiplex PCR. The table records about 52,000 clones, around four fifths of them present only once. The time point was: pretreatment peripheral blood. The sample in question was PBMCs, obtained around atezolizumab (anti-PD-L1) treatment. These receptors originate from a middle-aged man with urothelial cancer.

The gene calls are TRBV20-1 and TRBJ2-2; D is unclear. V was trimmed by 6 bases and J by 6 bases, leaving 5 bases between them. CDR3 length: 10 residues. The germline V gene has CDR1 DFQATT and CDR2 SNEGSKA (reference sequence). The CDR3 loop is CSARSGELFF. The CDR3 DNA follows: TGCAGTGCCAGGTCCGGGGAGCTGTTTTTT.

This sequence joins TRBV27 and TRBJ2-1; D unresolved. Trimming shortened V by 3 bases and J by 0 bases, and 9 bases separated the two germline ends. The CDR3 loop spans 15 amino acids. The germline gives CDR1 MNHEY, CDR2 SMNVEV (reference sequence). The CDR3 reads CASSLVLSSYNEQFF. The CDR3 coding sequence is TGTGCCAGCAGTTTGGTTCTGAGCTCCTACAATGAGCAGTTCTTC.

CDR3 amino acids: CASSQPSGGQETQYF. In DNA form, the CDR3 reads TGTGCCAGCAGCCAACCTAGCGGGGGCCAGGAGACCCAGTACTTC. The V call is TRBV4-2, the J call TRBJ2-5, with TRBD2 identical over 10 bases. Unmatched junction bases numbered 5, after V lost 2 bases and J lost 5 bases. The CDR3 is made up of 15 amino acids. The germline V gene encodes CDR1 LGHNA and CDR2 YNFKEQ.

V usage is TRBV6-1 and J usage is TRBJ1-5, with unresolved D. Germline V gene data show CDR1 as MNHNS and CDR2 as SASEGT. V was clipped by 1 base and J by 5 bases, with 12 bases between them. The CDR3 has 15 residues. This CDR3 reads CASSEDTVYDQPQHF. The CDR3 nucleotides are TGTGCCAGCAGTGAAGATACAGTCTATGATCAGCCCCAGCATTTT.

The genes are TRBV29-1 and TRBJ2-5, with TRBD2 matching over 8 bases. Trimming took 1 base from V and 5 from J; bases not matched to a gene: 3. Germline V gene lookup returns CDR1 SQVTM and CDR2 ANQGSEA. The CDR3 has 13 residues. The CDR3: CSVEVGGAETQYF. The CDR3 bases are TGCAGCGTTGAAGTCGGGGGGGCCGAGACCCAGTACTTC.

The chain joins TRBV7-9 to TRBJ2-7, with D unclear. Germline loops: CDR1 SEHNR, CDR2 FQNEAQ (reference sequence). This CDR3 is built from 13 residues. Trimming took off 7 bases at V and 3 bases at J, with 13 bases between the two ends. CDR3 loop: CASIARSSYEQYF. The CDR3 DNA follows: TGTGCCAGCATTGCGAGGAGCAGCTACGAGCAGTACTTC. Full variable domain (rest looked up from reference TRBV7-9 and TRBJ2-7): DTGVSQNPRHKITKRGQNVTFRCDPISEHNRLYWYRQTLGQGPEFLTYFQNEAQLEKSRLLSDRFSAERPKGSFSTLEIQRTEQGDSAMYLCASIARSSYEQYFGPGTRLTVT.

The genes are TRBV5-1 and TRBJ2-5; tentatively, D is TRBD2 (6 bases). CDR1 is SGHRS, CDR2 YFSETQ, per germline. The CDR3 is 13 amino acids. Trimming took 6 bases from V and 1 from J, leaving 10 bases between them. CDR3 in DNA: TGCGCCAGCATGCGGGACTTCCAAGAGACCCAGTACTTC. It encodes CASMRDFQETQYF.

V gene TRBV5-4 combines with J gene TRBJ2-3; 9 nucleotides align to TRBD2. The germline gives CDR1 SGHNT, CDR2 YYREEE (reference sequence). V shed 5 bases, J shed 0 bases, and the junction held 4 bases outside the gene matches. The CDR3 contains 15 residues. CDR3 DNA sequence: TGTGCCAGCAGTTTTAGCGGGGGCAGCACAGATACGCAGTATTTT. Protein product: CASSFSGGSTDTQYF.

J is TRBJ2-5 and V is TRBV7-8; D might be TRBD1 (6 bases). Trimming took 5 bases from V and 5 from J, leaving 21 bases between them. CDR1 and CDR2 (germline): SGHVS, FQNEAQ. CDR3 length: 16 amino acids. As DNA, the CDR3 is TGTGCCAGCAGCCCAACCTCCCCCAGGGGCGGGGAGACCCAGTACTTC. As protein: CASSPTSPRGGETQYF.

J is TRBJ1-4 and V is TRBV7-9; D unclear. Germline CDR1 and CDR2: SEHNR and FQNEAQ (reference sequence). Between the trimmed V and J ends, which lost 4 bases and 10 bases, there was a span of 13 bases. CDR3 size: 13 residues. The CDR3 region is CASSSSNGGKLFF. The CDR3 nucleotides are TGTGCCAGCAGCTCTTCGAACGGCGGAAAACTGTTTTTT. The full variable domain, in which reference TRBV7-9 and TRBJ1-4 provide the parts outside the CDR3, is DTGVSQNPRHKITKRGQNVTFRCDPISEHNRLYWYRQTLGQGPEFLTYFQNEAQLEKSRLLSDRFSAERPKGSFSTLEIQRTEQGDSAMYLCASSSSNGGKLFFGSGTQLSVL.

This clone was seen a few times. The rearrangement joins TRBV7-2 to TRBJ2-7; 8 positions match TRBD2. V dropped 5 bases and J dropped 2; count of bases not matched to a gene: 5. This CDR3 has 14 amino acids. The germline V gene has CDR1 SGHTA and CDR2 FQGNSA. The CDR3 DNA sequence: TGTGCCAGCAGCACCCGGGGGGGGGCCTACGAGCAGTACTTC. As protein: CASSTRGGAYEQYF.

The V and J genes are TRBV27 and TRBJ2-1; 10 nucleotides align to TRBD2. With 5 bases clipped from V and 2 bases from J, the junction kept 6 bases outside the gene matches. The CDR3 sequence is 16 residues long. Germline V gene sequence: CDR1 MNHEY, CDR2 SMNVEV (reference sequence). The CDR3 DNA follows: TGTGCCAGCAGTCCCAGGACTAGCGGAGCCTACAATGAGCAGTTCTTC. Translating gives CASSPRTSGAYNEQFF.

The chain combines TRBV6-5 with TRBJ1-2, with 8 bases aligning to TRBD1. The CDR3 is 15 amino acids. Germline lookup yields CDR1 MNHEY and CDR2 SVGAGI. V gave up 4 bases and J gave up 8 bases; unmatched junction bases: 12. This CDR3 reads CASSSDGQGRGGYTF. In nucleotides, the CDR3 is TGTGCCAGCAGTTCCGATGGACAGGGAAGAGGCGGCTACACCTTC.

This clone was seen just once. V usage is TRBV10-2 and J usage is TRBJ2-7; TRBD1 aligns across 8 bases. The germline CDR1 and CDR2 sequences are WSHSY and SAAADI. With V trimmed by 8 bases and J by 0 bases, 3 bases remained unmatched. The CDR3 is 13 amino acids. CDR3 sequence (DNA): TGCGCCAGCGCGGGACAGGCCTCCTACGAGCAGTACTTC. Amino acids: CASAGQASYEQYF.

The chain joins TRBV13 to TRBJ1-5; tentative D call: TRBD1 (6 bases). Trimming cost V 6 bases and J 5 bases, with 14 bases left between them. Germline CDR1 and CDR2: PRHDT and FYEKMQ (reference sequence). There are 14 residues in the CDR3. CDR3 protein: CASSLNRVHQPQHF. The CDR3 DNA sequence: TGTGCCAGCAGTTTAAACAGGGTCCATCAGCCCCAGCATTTT.

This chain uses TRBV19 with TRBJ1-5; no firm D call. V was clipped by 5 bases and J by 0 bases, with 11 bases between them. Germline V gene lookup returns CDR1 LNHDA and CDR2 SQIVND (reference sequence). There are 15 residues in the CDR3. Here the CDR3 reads CASSVQAISNQPQHF. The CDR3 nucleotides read TGTGCCAGTAGTGTGCAGGCGATTAGCAATCAGCCCCAGCATTTT.

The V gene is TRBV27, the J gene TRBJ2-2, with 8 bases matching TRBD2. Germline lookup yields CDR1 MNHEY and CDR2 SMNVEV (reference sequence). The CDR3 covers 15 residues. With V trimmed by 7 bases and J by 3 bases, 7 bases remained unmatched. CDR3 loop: CASTRYGRDTGELFF. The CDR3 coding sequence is TGTGCCAGCACCCGGTACGGGAGGGACACCGGGGAGCTGTTTTTT.